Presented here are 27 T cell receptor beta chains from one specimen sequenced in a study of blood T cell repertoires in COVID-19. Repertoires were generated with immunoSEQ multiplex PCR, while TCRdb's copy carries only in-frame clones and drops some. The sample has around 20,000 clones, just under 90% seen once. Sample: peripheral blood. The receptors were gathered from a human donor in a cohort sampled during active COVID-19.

CDR3 DNA: TGTGCCAGCAGTAATCAAATAGCGGGAGGTATTTCGCAGTATTTT. Translated: CASSNQIAGGISQYF. V usage is TRBV6-6 and J usage is TRBJ2-3, with TRBD2 matching 10 bases. The CDR3 length is 15 residues. CDR1 is MNHNY, CDR2 SVGAGI, per germline (reference sequence). V gave up 5 bases and J gave up 10 bases; unmatched junction bases: 12.

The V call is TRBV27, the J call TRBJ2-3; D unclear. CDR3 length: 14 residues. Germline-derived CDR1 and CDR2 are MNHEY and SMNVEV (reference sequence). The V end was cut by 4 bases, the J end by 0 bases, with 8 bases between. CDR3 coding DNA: TGTGCCAGCAGTTCGAGTCTGAGCACAGATACGCAGTATTTT. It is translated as CASSSSLSTDTQYF.

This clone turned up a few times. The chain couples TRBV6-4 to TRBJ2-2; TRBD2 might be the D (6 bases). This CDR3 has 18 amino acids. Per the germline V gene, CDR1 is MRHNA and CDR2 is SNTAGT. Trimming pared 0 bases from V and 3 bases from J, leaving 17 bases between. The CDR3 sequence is CASSDSTSASVDTGELFF. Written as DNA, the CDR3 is TGTGCCAGCAGTGACTCGACTTCGGCTAGCGTCGACACCGGGGAGCTGTTTTTT.

The CDR3 DNA is TGCGCCAGCAGCTTGGATTGGGGCCCCGGGGAGCTGTTTTTT. Protein sequence: CASSLDWGPGELFF. The J gene is TRBJ2-2, the V gene TRBV5-1, with D perhaps matching TRBD1 (5 bases). CDR1 and CDR2 (germline): SGHRS, YFSETQ. The CDR3 sequence is 14 residues long. The V gene lost 0 bases and the J gene lost 6 bases, with 9 bases spanning the gap.

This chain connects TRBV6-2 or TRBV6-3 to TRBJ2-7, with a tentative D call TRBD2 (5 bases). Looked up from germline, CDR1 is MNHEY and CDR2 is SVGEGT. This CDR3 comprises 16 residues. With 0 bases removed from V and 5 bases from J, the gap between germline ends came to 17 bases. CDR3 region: CASSYSFGLGFNEQYF. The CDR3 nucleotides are TGTGCCAGCAGTTACTCCTTTGGACTCGGTTTTAACGAGCAGTACTTC.

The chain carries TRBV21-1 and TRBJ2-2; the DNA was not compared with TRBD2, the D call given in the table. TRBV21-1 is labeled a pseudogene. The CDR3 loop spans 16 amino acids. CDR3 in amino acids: CASSKGAGVDTGELFF. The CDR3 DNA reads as TGTGCCAGCAGCAAAGGGGCCGGGGTTGACACCGGGGAGCTGTTTTTT.

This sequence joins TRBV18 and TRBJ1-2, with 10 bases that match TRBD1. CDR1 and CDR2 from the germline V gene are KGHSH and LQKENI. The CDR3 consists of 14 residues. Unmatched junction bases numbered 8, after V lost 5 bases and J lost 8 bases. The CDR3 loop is CASSAGQGVLGYTF. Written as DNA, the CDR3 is TGTGCCAGCTCAGCCGGACAGGGGGTTTTAGGCTACACCTTC.

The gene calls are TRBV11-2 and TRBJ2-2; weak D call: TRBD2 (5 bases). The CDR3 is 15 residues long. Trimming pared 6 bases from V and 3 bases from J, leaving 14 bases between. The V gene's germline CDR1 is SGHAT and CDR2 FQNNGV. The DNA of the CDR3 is TGTGCCAGCAGGCCGGCCGGGGTAGACACCGGGGAGCTGTTTTTT. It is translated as CASRPAGVDTGELFF.

CDR3 bases: TGTGCCACCAGTGATTCCCAGGGAACCTCCTACGAGCAGTACTTC. Amino acid sequence: CATSDSQGTSYEQYF. The chain recombines TRBV24-1 with TRBJ2-7, with D possibly being TRBD1 (5 bases). The V end lost 2 bases, the J end lost 0 bases, and 10 bases lay between the germline ends. This CDR3 is 15 amino acids long. The germline gives CDR1 KGHDR, CDR2 SFDVKD.

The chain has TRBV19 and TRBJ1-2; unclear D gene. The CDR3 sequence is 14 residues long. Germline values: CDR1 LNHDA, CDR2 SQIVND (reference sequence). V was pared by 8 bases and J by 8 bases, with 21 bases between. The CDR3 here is CASGVGGALRGYTF. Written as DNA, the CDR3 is TGTGCCAGTGGGGTAGGAGGAGCCTTGAGGGGCTACACCTTC.

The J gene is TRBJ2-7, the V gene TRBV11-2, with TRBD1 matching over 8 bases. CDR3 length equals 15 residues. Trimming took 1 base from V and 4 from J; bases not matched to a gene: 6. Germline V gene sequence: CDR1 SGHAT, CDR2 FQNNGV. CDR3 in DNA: TGTGCCAGCAGCTTAGTCGGCAGGGGGCAGTACGAGCAGTACTTC. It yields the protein CASSLVGRGQYEQYF.

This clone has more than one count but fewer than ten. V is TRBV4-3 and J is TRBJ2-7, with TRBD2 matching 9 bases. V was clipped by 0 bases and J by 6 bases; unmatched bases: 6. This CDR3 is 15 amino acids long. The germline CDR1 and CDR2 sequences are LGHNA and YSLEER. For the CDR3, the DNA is TGCGCCAGCAGCCAAGATCGGATAGCGGGAGCCGAGCAGTACTTC. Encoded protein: CASSQDRIAGAEQYF.

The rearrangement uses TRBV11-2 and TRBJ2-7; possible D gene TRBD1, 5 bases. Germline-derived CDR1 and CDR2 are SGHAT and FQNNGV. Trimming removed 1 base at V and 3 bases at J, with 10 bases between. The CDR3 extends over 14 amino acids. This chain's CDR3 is CASSLALQGYEQYF. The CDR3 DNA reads TGTGCCAGCAGCTTAGCGCTCCAGGGCTACGAGCAGTACTTC.

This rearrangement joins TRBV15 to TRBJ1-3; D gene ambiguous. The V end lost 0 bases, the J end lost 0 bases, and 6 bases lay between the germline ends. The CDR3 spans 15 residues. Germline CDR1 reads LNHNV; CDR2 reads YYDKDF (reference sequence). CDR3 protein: CATSREAGSGNTIYF. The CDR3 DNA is TGTGCCACCAGCAGAGAGGCAGGCTCTGGAAACACCATATATTTT.

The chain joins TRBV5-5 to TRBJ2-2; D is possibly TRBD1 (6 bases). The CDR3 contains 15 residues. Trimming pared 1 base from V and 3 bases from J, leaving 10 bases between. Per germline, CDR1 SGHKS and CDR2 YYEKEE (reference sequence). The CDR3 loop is CASSLWGPDTGELFF. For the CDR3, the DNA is TGTGCCAGCAGCTTGTGGGGGCCGGACACCGGGGAGCTGTTTTTT.

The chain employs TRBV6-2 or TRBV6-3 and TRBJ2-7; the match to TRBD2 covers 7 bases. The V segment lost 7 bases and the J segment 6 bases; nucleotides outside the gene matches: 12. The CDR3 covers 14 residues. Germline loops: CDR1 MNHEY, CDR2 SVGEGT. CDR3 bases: TGTGCCAGCATCCCCAGTGGGAGGGCGGGCGAGCAGTACTTC. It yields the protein CASIPSGRAGEQYF.

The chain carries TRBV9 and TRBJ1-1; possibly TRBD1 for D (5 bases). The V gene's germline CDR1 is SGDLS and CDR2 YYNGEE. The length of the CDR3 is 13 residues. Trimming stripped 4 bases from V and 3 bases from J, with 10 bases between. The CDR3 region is CASSLTVYTEAFF. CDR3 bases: TGTGCCAGCAGCTTGACAGTTTACACTGAAGCTTTCTTT.

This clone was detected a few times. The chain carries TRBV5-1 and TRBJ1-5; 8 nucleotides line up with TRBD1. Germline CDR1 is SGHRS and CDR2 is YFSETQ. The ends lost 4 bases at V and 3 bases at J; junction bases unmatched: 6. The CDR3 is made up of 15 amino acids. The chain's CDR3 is CASSATGGTNQPQHF. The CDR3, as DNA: TGCGCCAGCAGCGCAACAGGGGGAACCAATCAGCCCCAGCATTTT.

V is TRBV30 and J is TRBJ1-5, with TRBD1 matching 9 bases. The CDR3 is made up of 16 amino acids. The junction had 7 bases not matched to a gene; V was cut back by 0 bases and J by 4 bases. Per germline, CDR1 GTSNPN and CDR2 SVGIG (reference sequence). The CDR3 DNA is TGTGCCTGGAGTGTGACTGGGACAGGGATTAATCAGCCCCAGCATTTT. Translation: CAWSVTGTGINQPQHF.

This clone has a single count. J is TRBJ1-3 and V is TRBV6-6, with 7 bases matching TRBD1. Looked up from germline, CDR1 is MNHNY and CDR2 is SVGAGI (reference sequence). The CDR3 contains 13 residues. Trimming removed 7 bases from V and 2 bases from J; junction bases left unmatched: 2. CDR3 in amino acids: CASIQGAGNTIYF. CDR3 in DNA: TGTGCCAGCATCCAGGGGGCTGGAAACACCATATATTTT.

The CDR3 DNA sequence: TGTGCCAGCGGACAGGGGGCGAGCACAGATACGCAGTATTTT. It encodes CASGQGASTDTQYF. The rearrangement joins TRBV11-3 to TRBJ2-3; TRBD1 matches at 11 bases. CDR3 size: 14 residues. Trimming removed 8 bases from V and 0 bases from J; junction bases left unmatched: 1. The germline CDR1 and CDR2 sequences are SGHNT and YENEEA.

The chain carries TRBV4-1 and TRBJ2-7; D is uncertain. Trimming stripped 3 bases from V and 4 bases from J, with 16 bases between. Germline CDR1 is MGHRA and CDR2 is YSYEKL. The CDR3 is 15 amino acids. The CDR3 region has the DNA TGCGCCAGCAGCCAGCAAAGTGGGCTGGCATACGAGCAGTACTTC. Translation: CASSQQSGLAYEQYF.

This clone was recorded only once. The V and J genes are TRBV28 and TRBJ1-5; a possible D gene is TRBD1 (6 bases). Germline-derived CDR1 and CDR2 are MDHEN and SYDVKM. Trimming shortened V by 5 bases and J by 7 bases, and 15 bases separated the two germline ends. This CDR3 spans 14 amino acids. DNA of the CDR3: TGTGCCAGCAGTGCCCCAGGGGAGGGGCAGCCCCAGCATTTT. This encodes CASSAPGEGQPQHF. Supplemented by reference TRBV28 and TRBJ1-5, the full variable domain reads DVKVTQSSRYLVKRTGEKVFLECVQDMDHENMFWYRQDPGLGLRLIYFSYDVKMKEKGDIPEGYSVSREKKERFSLILESASTNQTSMYLCASSAPGEGQPQHFGDGTRLSIL.

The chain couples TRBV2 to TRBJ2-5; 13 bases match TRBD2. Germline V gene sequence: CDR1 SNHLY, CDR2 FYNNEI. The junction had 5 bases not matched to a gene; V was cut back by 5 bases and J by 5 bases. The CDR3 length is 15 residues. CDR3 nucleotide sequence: TGTGCCAGCAGTCCAGGACTAGCGGGAGTGGAGACCCAGTACTTC. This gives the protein CASSPGLAGVETQYF.

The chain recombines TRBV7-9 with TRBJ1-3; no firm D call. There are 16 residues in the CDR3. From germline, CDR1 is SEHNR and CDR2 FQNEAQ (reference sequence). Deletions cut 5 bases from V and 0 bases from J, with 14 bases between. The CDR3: CASSPRSLPSGNTIYF. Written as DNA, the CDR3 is TGTGCCAGCAGCCCTAGGAGCCTGCCCTCTGGAAACACCATATATTTT.

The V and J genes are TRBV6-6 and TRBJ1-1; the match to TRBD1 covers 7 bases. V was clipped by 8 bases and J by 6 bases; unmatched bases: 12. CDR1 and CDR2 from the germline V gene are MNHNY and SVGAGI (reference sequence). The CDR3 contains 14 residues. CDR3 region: CASERDRMLAEAFF. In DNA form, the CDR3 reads TGTGCCAGCGAACGGGACAGAATGCTTGCTGAAGCTTTCTTT.

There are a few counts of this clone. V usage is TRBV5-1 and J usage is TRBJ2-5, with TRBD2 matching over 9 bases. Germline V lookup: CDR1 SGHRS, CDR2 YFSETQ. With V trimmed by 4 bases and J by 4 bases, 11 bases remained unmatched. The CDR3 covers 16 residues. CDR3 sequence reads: CASSPGVAGAGETQYF. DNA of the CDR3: TGCGCCAGCAGCCCTGGGGTAGCGGGAGCGGGAGAGACCCAGTACTTC.